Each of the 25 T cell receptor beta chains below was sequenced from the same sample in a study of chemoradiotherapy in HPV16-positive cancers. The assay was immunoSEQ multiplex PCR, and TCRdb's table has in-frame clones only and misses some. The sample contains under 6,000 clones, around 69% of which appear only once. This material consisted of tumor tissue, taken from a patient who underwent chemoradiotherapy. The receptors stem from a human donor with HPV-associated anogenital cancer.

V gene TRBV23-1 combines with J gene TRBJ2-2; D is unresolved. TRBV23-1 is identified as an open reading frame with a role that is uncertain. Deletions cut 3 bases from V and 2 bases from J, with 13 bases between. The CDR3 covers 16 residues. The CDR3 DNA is TGCGCCAGCAGTCACCGCGAGCCGGATAACACCGGGGAGCTGTTTTTT. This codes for CASSHREPDNTGELFF.

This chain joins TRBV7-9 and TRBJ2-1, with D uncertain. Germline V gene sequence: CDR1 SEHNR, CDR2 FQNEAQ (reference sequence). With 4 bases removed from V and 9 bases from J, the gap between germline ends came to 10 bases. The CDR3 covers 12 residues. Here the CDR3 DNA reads TGTGCCAGCAGCTCAAACACGGGTGAGCAGTTCTTC. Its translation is CASSSNTGEQFF.

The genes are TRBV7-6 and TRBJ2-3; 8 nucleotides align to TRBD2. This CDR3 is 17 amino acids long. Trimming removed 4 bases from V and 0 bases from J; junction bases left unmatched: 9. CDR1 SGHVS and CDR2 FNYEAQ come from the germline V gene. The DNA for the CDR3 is TGTGCCAGCAGCTCTAGGGGGGGACTAGGAAGCACAGATACGCAGTATTTT. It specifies CASSSRGGLGSTDTQYF.

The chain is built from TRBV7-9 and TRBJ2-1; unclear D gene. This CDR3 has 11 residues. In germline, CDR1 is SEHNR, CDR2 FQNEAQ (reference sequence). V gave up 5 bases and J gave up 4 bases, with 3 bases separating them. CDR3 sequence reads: CASSKYNEQFF. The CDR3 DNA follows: TGTGCCAGCAGCAAATACAATGAGCAGTTCTTC.

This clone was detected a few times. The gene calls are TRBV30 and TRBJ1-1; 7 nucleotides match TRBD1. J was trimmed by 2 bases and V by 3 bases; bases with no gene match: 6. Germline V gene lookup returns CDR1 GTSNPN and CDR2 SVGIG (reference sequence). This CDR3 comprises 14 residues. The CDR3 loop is CAWSGTAKNTEAFF. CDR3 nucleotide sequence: TGTGCCTGGAGCGGGACAGCCAAAAACACTGAAGCTTTCTTT.

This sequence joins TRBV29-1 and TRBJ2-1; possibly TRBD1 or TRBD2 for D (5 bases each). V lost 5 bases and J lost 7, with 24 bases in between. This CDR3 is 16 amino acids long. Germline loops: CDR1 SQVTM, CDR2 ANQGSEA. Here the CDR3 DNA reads TGCAGCGTTCGGGGTGCGCAGTCAGGGTCTGGGAATGAGCAGTTCTTC. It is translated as CSVRGAQSGSGNEQFF.

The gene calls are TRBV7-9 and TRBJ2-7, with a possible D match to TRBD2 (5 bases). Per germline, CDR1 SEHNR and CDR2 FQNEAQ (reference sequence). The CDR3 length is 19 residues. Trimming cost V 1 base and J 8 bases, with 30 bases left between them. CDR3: CASSLDLDHTSGIYGKQYF. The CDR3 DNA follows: TGTGCCAGCAGCTTAGATCTTGACCATACCTCAGGCATCTACGGGAAGCAGTACTTC. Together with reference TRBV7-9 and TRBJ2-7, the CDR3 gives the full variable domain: DTGVSQNPRHKITKRGQNVTFRCDPISEHNRLYWYRQTLGQGPEFLTYFQNEAQLEKSRLLSDRFSAERPKGSFSTLEIQRTEQGDSAMYLCASSLDLDHTSGIYGKQYFGPGTRLTVT.

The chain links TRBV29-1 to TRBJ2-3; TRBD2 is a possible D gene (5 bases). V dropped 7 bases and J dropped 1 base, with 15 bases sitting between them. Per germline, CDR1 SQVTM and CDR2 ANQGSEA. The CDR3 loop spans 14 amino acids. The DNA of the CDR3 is TGCAGCGCGTCAGCGGAGACTGGCACAGATACGCAGTATTTT. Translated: CSASAETGTDTQYF.

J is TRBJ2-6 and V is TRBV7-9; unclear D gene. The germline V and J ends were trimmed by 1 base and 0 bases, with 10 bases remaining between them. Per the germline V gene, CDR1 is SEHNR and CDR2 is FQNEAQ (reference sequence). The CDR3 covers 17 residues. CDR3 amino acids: CASSLVGSSSGANVLTF. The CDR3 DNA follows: TGTGCCAGCAGCTTAGTGGGTAGTTCCTCTGGGGCCAACGTCCTGACTTTC.

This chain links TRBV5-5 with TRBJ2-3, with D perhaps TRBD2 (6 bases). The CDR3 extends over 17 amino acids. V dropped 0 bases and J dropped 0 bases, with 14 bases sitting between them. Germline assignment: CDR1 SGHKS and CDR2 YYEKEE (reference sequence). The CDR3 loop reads CASSLEPTGTSTDTQYF. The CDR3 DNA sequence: TGTGCCAGCAGCTTGGAACCGACCGGGACTAGCACAGATACGCAGTATTTT.

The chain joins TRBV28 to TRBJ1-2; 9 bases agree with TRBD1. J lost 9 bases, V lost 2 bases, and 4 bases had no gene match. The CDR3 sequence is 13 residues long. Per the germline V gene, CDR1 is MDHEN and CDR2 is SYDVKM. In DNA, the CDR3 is TGTGCCAGCAGTTTAGGGGGACAGGGAAGCTACACCTTC. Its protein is CASSLGGQGSYTF.

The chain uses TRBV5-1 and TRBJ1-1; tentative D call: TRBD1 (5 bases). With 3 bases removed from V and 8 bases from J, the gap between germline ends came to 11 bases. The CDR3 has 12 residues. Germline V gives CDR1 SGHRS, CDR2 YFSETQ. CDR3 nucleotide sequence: TGCGCCAGCAGCTCAGGGTCGAGAGAAGCTTTCTTT. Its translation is CASSSGSREAFF.

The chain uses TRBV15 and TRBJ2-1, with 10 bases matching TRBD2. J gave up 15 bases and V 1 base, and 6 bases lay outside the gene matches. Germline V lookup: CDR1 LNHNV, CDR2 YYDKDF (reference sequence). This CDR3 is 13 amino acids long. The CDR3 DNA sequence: TGTGCCACCAGCAGAGTCCTAGCGGGAGTTTTGTTCTTC. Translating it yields CATSRVLAGVLFF.

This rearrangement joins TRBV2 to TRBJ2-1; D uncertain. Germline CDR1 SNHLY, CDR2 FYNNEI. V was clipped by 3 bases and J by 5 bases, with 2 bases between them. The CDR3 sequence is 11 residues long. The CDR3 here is CASSENNEQFF. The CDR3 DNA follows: TGTGCCAGCAGTGAGAACAATGAGCAGTTCTTC. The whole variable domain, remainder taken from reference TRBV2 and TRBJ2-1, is EPEVTQTPSHQVTQMGQEVILRCVPISNHLYFYWYRQILGQKVEFLVSFYNNEISEKSEIFDDQFSVERPDGSNFTLKIRSTKLEDSAMYFCASSENNEQFFGPGTRLTVL.

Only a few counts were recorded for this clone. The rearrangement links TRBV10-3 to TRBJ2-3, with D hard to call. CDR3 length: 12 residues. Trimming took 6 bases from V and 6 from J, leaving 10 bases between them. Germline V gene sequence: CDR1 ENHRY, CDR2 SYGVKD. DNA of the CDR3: TGTGCCATCAGGTCCTTAAGGGATACGCAGTATTTT. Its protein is CAIRSLRDTQYF.

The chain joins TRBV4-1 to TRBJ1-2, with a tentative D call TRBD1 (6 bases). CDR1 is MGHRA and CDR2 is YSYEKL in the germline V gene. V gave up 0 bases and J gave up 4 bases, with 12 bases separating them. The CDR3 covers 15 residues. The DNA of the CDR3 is TGCGCCAGCAGCCAAGAGGGGGGGCGTCGCTATGGCTACACCTTC. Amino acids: CASSQEGGRRYGYTF.

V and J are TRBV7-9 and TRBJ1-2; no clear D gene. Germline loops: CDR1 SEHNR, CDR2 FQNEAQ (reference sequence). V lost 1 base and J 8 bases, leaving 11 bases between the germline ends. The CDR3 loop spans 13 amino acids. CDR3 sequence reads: CASSLEQTAGYTF. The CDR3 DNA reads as TGTGCCAGCAGCTTAGAGCAGACGGCGGGCTACACCTTC. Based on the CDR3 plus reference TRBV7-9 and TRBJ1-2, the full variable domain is DTGVSQNPRHKITKRGQNVTFRCDPISEHNRLYWYRQTLGQGPEFLTYFQNEAQLEKSRLLSDRFSAERPKGSFSTLEIQRTEQGDSAMYLCASSLEQTAGYTFGSGTRLTVV.

The CDR3 region has the DNA TGCGCCAGCAGCCAAGGTTCCGGGAGAGTCTACAATGAGCAGTTCTTC. It is translated as CASSQGSGRVYNEQFF. This chain joins TRBV4-1 and TRBJ2-1; a possible D gene is TRBD2 (6 bases). The CDR3 has 16 residues. Germline-derived CDR1 and CDR2 are MGHRA and YSYEKL. Trimming took off 1 base at V and 3 bases at J, with 13 bases between the two ends.

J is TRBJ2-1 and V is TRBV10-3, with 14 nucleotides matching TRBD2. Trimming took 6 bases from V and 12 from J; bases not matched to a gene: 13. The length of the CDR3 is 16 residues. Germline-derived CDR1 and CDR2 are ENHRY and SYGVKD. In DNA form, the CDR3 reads TGTGCCATCAGCAAGTCGGGACTAGCGGGAGAGGGGGTGCAGTTCTTC. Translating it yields CAISKSGLAGEGVQFF.

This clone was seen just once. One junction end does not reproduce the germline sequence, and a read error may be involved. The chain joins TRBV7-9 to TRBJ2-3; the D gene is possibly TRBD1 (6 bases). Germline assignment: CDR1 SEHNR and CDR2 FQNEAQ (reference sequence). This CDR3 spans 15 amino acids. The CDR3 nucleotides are TGTGCCAGCAGGTTAGGGGACACAAGCACAGATACGCAGTATTTT. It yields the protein CASRLGDTSTDTQYF.

The CDR3 protein is CASSPPGTGGLNQPQHF. In nucleotides, the CDR3 is TGTGCCAGCTCACCCCCCGGGACAGGGGGACTCAATCAGCCCCAGCATTTT. V gene TRBV18 combines with J gene TRBJ1-5, with TRBD1 matching over 11 bases. V dropped 3 bases and J dropped 3; count of bases not matched to a gene: 7. Germline CDR1 is KGHSH and CDR2 is LQKENI. CDR3 length: 17 residues.

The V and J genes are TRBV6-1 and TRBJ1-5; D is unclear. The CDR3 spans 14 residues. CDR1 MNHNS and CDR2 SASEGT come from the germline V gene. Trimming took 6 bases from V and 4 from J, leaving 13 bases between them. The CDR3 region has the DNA TGTGCCAGCAGCTGGGAGGAAGTGAATCAGCCCCAGCATTTT. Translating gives CASSWEEVNQPQHF.

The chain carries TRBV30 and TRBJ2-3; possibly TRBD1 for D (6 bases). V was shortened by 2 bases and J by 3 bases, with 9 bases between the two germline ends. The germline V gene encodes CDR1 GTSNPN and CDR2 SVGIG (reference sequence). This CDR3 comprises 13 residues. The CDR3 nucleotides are TGTGCCTGGAGTCCAAGGGGGACAGATACGCAGTATTTT. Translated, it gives CAWSPRGTDTQYF.

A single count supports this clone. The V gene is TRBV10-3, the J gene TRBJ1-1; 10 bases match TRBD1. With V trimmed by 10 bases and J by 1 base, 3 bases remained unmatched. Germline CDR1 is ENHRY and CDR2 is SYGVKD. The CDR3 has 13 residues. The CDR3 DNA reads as TGTGCCACCCGACAGGGGGCGAACACTGAAGCTTTCTTT. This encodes CATRQGANTEAFF.

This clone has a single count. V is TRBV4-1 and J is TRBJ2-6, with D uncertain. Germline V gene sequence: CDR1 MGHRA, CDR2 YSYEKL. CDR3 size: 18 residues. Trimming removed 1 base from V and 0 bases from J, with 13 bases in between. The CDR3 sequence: CASSQVVVGGSGANVLTF. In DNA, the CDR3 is TGCGCCAGCAGCCAAGTTGTTGTAGGTGGCTCTGGGGCCAACGTCCTGACTTTC.